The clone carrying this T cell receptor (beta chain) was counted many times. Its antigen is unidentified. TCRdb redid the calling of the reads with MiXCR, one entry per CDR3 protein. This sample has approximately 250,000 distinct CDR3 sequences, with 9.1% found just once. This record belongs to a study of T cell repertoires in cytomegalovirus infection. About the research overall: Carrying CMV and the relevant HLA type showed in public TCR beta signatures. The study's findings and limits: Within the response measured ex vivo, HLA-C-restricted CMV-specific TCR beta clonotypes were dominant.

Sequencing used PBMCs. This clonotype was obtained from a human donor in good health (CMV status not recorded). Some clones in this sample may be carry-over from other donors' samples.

The CDR3 nucleotides are TGTGCCAGCAACCTATACGGGACAGGGAGGTCCTACGAGCAGTACTTC. Protein: CASNLYGTGRSYEQYF. The gene calls are TRBV6-2 or TRBV6-3 and TRBJ2-7; the match to TRBD1 covers 9 bases. The V gene end was trimmed by 7 bases and the J gene end by 1 base; junction bases not matched to a gene: 11. Germline V lookup: CDR1 MNHEY, CDR2 SVGEGT. This CDR3 contains 16 residues.